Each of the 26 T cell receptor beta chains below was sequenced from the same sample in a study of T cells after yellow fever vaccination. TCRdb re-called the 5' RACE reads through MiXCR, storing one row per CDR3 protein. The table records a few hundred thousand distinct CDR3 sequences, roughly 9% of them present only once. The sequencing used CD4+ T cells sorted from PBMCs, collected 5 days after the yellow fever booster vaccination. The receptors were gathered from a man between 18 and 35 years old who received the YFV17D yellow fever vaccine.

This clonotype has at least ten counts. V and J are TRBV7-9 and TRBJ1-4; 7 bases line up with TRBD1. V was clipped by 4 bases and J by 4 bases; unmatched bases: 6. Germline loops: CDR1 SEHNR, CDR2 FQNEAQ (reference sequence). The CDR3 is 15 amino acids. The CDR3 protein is CASSWDSVYNEKLFF. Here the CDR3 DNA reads TGTGCCAGCAGCTGGGACAGCGTTTATAATGAAAAACTGTTTTTT.

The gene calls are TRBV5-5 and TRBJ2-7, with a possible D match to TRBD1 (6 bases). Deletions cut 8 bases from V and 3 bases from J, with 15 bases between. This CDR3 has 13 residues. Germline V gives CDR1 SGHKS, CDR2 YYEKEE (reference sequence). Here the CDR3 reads CASTRDTYYEQYF. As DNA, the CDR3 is TGTGCCAGTACCCGGGACACCTACTACGAGCAGTACTTC.

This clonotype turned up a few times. The CDR3 reads CASSLDRTWVYGYTF. As DNA, the CDR3 is TGCGCCAGCAGCCTAGATAGGACGTGGGTTTATGGCTACACCTTC. The rearrangement joins TRBV4-3 to TRBJ1-2; D ambiguous. This CDR3 has 15 residues. Trimming pared 4 bases from V and 5 bases from J, leaving 17 bases between. CDR1 and CDR2 (germline): LGHNA, YSLEER.

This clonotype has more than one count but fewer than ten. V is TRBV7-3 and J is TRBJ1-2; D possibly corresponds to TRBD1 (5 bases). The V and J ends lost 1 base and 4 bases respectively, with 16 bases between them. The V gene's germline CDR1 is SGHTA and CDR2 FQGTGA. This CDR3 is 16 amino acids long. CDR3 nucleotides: TGTGCCAGCAGCTTAAACCAGGGTGCGGGACTCTATGGCTACACCTTC. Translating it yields CASSLNQGAGLYGYTF.

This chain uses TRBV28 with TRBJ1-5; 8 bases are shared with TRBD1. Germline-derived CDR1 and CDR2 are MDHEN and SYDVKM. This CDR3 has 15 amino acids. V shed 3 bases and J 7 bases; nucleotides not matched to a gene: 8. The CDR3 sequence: CASSLVQGVRQPQHF. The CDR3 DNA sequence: TGTGCCAGCAGTTTGGTACAGGGGGTGAGGCAGCCCCAGCATTTT.

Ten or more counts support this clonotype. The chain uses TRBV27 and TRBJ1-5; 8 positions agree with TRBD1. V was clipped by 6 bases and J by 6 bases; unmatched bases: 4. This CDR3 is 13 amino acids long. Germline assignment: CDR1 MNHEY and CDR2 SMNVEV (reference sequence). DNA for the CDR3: TGTGCCAGCAGCCGAGACAGGGGTCAGCCCCAGCATTTT. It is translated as CASSRDRGQPQHF.

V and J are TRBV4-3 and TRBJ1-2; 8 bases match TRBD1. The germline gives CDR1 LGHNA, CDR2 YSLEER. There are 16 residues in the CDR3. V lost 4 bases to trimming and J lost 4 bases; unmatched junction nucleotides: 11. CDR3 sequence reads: CASSREPGQALYGYTF. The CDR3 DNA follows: TGCGCCAGCAGCCGCGAACCGGGACAGGCCCTCTATGGCTACACCTTC.

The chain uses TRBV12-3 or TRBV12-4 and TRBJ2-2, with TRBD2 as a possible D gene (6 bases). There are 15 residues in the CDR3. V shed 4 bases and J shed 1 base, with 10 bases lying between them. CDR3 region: CASSSGGMNTGELFF. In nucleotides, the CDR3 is TGTGCCAGCAGTTCTGGGGGGATGAACACCGGGGAGCTGTTTTTT.

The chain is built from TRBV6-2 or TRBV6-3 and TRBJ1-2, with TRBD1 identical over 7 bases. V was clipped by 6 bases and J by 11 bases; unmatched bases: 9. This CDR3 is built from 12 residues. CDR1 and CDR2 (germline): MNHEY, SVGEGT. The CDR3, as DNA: TGTGCCAGCAGCCGGACAGGCTCCACTTACACCTTC. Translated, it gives CASSRTGSTYTF.

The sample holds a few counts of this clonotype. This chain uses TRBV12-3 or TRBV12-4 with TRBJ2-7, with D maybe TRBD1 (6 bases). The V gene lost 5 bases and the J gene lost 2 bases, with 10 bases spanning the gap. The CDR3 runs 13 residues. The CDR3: CASSITGPYEQYF. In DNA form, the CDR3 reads TGTGCCAGCAGTATAACAGGGCCCTACGAGCAGTACTTC.

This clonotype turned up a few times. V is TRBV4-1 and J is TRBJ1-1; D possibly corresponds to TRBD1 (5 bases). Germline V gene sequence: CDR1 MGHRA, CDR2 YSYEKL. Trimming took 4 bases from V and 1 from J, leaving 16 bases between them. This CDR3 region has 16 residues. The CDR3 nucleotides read TGCGCCAGCAGCCCGGGACGTGGAGGGAGGAACACTGAAGCTTTCTTT. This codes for CASSPGRGGRNTEAFF.

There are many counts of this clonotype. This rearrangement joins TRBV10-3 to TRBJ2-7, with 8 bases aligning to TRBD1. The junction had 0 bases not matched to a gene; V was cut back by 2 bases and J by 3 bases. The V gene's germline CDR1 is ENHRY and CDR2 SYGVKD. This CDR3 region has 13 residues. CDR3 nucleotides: TGTGCCATCAGTGAGGGACAGGGCTACGAGCAGTACGTC. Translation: CAISEGQGYEQYV.

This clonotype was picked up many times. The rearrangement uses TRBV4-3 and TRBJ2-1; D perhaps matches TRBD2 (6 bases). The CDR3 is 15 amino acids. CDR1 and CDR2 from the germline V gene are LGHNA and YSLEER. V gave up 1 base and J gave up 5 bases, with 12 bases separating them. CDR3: CASSQVSGPNNEQFF. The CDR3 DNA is TGCGCCAGCAGCCAAGTAAGCGGGCCTAACAATGAGCAGTTCTTC.

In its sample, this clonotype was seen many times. CDR3 loop: CASSPTVTVSSQETQYF. The CDR3 region has the DNA TGTGCCAGCAGCCCGACAGTGACGGTATCGAGTCAAGAGACCCAGTACTTC. This chain connects TRBV4-2 to TRBJ2-5, with D perhaps TRBD1 (5 bases). Trimming left V 4 bases short and J 2 bases short, with 20 bases between. The germline CDR1 and CDR2 sequences are LGHNA and YNFKEQ. There are 17 residues in the CDR3.

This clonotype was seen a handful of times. As DNA, the CDR3 is TGTGCCAGCAGTTCACCACGGGACAATCAGCCCCAGCATTTT. It translates to CASSSPRDNQPQHF. The rearrangement links TRBV6-5 to TRBJ1-5; D gene uncertain. Per germline, CDR1 MNHEY and CDR2 SVGAGI. V lost 4 bases and J 3 bases, leaving 10 bases between the germline ends. The CDR3 loop spans 14 amino acids.

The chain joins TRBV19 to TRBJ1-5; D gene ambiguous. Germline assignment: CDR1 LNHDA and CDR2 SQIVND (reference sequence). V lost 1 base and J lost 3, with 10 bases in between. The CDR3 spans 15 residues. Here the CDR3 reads CASSIAAAFNQPQHF. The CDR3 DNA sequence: TGTGCCAGTAGTATAGCGGCAGCCTTCAATCAGCCCCAGCATTTT.

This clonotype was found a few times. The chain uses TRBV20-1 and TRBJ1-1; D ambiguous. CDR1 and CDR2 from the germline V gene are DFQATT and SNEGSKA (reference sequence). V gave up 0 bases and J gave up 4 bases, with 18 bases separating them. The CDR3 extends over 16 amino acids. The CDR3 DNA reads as TGCAGTGCTAGAGACCAAAGAAGGGAGTGGAGCACTGAAGCTTTCTTT. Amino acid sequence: CSARDQRREWSTEAFF.

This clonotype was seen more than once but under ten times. DNA of the CDR3: TGTGCCAGCAGCTTGGGGACAGTCGGCTACACAGATACGCAGTATTTT. Its translation is CASSLGTVGYTDTQYF. The V call is TRBV7-2, the J call TRBJ2-3, with TRBD1 matching over 7 bases. This CDR3 is built from 16 residues. Germline V gene sequence: CDR1 SGHTA, CDR2 FQGNSA. J gave up 2 bases and V 3 bases, and 8 bases lay outside the gene matches.

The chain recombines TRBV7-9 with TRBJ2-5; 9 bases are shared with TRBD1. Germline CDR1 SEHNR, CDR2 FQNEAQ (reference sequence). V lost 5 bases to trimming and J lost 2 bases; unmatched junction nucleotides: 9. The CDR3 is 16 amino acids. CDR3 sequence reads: CASSRGQGTRQETQYF. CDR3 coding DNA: TGTGCCAGCAGCCGAGGACAGGGGACTCGACAAGAGACCCAGTACTTC.

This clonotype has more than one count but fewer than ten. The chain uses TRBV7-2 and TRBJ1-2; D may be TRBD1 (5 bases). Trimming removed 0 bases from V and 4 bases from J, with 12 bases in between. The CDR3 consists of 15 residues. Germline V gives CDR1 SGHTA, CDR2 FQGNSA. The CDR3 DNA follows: TGTGCCAGCAGCTTAGCGGGGGGGGGTTCCTATGGCTACACCTTC. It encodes CASSLAGGGSYGYTF.

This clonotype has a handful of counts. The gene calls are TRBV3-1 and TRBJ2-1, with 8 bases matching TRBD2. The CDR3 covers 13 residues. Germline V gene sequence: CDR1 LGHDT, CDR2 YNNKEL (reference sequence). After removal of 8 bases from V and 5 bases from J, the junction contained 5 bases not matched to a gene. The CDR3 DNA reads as TGTGCCAGCCGATTTAGCGGGGACAATGAGCAGTTCTTC. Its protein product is CASRFSGDNEQFF.

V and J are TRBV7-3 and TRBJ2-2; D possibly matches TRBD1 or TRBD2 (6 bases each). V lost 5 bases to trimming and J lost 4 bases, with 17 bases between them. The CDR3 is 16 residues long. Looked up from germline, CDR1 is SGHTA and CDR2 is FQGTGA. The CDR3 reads CASSPAGGAITGELFF. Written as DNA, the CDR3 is TGTGCCAGCAGCCCGGCCGGGGGCGCTATCACCGGGGAGCTGTTTTTT. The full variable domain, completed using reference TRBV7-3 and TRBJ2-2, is GAGVSQTPSNKVTEKGKYVELRCDPISGHTALYWYRQSLGQGPEFLIYFQGTGAADDSGLPNDRFFAVRPEGSVSTLKIQRTERGDSAVYLCASSPAGGAITGELFFGEGSRLTVL.

As DNA, the CDR3 is TGTGCCAGTGGCCGCTTGACAGGGTCCGGTGAGCAGTTCTTC. Amino acid sequence: CASGRLTGSGEQFF. The gene calls are TRBV19 and TRBJ2-1; 7 bases fit TRBD1. Germline lookup yields CDR1 LNHDA and CDR2 SQIVND (reference sequence). The junction had 13 bases not matched to a gene; V was cut back by 8 bases and J by 9 bases. The CDR3 length is 14 residues.

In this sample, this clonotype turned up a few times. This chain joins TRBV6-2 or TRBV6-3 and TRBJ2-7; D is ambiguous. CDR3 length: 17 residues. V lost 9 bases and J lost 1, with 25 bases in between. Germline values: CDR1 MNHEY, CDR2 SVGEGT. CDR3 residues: CARRASRLPTLSYEQYV. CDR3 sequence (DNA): TGTGCCAGACGAGCAAGTCGCCTTCCCACCCTTTCCTACGAGCAGTACGTC.

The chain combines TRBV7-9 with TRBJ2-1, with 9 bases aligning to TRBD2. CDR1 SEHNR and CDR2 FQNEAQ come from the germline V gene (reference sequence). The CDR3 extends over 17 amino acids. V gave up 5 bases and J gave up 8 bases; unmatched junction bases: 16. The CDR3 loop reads CASSPLQRGDELDEQFF. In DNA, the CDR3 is TGTGCCAGCAGCCCACTTCAGCGGGGGGATGAGCTGGATGAGCAGTTCTTC.

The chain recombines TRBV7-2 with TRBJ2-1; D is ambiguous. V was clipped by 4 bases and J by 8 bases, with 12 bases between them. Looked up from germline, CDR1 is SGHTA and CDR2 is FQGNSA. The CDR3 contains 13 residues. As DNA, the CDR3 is TGTGCCAGCAGCTCCCGGCGGCCGGATGAGCAGTTCTTC. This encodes CASSSRRPDEQFF.